The T cell receptor (beta chain) described here comes from a study of blood T cell repertoires in COVID-19. Study summary: PBMCs, B-cell-depleted T cells, or T cells provided the cDNA or gDNA that made up the material.

This clone was counted a single time. In Seattle, patients joined the study during active infection and were tracked longitudinally. The CDR3 has 15 amino acids. Germline CDR1 and CDR2: GTSNPN and SVGIG (reference sequence). Trimming cost V 3 bases and J 4 bases; bases outside gene matches: 7. In the original workflow: Estimates of nucleated cell counts were drawn from the amplification of reference gene primers. The data were produced by immunoSEQ multiplex PCR, yet TCRdb's version contains in-frame clones alone and is incomplete. The DNA gave D and trimming, while V, J and clone size come from that table. The data hold 350,000 or so clones, with 80% to 90% observed a single time.

This sequence originates from a woman in her twenties or thirties with COVID-19, enrolled during active disease. The rearrangement links TRBV30 to TRBJ2-1, with 9 bases lining up with TRBD2. Sequenced input: peripheral blood. In DNA, the CDR3 is TGTGCCTGGAGGACTAGCGGAGAGATTTACAATGAGCAGTTCTTC. Translated: CAWRTSGEIYNEQFF.